The rows below give T cell receptor beta chains drawn from one sample of a study of T cells in Graves' hyperthyroidism and ophthalmopathy. TCRdb re-called the multiplex PCR reads with MiXCR, one entry per CDR3 protein. This sample has about 840,000 distinct CDR3 sequences, with roughly 37% found just once. The source material was blood. These receptors all come from a man aged 18-30 years with Graves' hyperthyroidism. Both conserved end residues are trimmed from each CDR3.

TRBJ2-2 TRBV2 ASSLERFGTGELF
TRBJ2-7 TRBV7-2 ASSGTQGPLEQY
TRBJ1-2 TRBV9 ASSTSGGQYGYT
TRBJ1-4 TRBV7-2 ASSFRQGQGAGGEKLF
TRBJ1-5 TRBV20-1 SARDARKDTSNQPQH
TRBJ2-2 TRBV4-3 ASSQGPNGELF
TRBJ1-5 TRBV7-2 AGSLQGAGNQPQH
TRBJ2-7 TRBV12-3/TRBV12-4 ASSFTSGRYDEQY
TRBJ2-2 TRBV10-3 AISENLITGELF
TRBJ1-2 TRBV25-1 ASSEPGDGGYGYT
TRBJ2-7 TRBV15 ATSREASHSYEQY
TRBJ2-5 TRBV15 ATSSALVSGRPPRETQY
TRBJ1-5 TRBV11-1 ASSSGREETQH
TRBJ1-6 TRBV7-6 ASSPGAGNSPLH
TRBJ2-7 TRBV3-1 ASSHMSGRAGYEQY
TRBJ1-1 TRBV15 ATSRSEGSTEAF
TRBJ1-2 TRBV10-3 AISDGQHGYT
TRBJ1-2 TRBV7-2 ATSRATTGDYGYT
TRBJ2-7 TRBV9 ASSVGYVPYEQY
TRBJ2-5 TRBV25-1 ASSESMGRETQY